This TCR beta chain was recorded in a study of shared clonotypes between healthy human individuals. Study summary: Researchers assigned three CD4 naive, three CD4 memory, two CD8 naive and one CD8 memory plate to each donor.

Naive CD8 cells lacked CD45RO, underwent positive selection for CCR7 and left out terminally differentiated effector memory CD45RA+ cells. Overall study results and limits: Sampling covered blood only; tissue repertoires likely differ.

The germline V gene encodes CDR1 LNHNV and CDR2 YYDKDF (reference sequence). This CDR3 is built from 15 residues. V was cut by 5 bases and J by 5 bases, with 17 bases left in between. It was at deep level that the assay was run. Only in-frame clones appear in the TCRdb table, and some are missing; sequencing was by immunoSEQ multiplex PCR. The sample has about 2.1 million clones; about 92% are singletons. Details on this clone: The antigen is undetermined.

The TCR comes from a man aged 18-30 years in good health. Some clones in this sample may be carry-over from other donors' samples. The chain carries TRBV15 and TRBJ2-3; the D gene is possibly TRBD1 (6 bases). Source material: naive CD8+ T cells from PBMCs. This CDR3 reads CATSRTGSGQDTQYF. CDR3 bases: TGTGCCACCAGCCGAACAGGGTCCGGACAAGATACGCAGTATTTT.